This entry lists 9 T cell receptor beta chains sequenced from one sample in a study of blood T cell repertoires in COVID-19 (dated by TCRdb to about 2020). Receptor libraries were prepared by the immunoSEQ multiplex PCR assay. Sourced from immuneACCESS, this table was stored by TCRdb with only in-frame sequences that have V and J called. A share of the clones is absent; for the studies checked, an unresolved V gene accounts for under half, and the remainder has no known explanation. The table for this sample lists approximately 35,000 clones; around 84% of them were counted only once. Around 40% of the sample is held by the ten biggest clonotypes. The sample comprised peripheral blood. These receptors were taken from a man at least 80 years old with acute or convalescent COVID-19.

This chain connects TRBV2 to TRBJ1-1, with TRBD1 as a possible D gene (5 bases). This CDR3 spans 14 amino acids. The V end was cut by 7 bases, the J end by 5 bases, with 17 bases between. Per germline, CDR1 SNHLY and CDR2 FYNNEI. The chain's CDR3 is CASTPLGGFTEAFF. The CDR3 nucleotides are TGTGCCAGCACTCCCCTGGGGGGGTTTACTGAAGCTTTCTTT.

The chain has TRBV4-1 and TRBJ2-1; D not resolved. The CDR3 is made up of 14 amino acids. V lost 0 bases and J 4 bases, leaving 7 bases between the germline ends. CDR1 MGHRA and CDR2 YSYEKL come from the germline V gene. As DNA, the CDR3 is TGCGCCAGCAGCCAAGAAGGCAGGTACAATGAGCAGTTCTTC. Encoded protein: CASSQEGRYNEQFF.

V gene TRBV19 combines with J gene TRBJ2-3, with 11 bases matching TRBD2. Germline CDR1 and CDR2: LNHDA and SQIVND (reference sequence). The ends lost 7 bases at V and 0 bases at J; junction bases unmatched: 6. CDR3 size: 16 residues. The CDR3: CASKLAGASSTDTQYF. CDR3 sequence (DNA): TGTGCCAGTAAACTAGCGGGGGCCTCTAGCACAGATACGCAGTATTTT.

The chain employs TRBV3-1 (or the pseudogene TRBV3-2) and TRBJ1-5, with D uncertain. Germline V gene data show CDR1 as LGHDT and CDR2 as YNNKEL (reference sequence). The length of the CDR3 is 15 residues. V was pared by 4 bases and J by 0 bases, with 10 bases between. The CDR3 is CASSPTHSSNQPQHF. The CDR3 DNA reads as TGTGCCAGCAGCCCCACTCATAGTAGCAATCAGCCCCAGCATTTT.

The gene calls are TRBV19 and TRBJ2-4; 7 nucleotides match TRBD2. Trimming at V came to 8 bases and at J to 5 bases, leaving 0 bases not matched to a gene. Germline CDR1 and CDR2: LNHDA and SQIVND (reference sequence). The CDR3 is 11 residues long. Here the CDR3 DNA reads TGTGCCAGTGGGAGGGAAAACATTCAGTACTTC. This encodes CASGRENIQYF.

This rearrangement joins TRBV27 to TRBJ1-6; no firm D call. V was pared by 5 bases and J by 0 bases, with 8 bases between. The CDR3 loop spans 15 amino acids. The V gene's germline CDR1 is MNHEY and CDR2 SMNVEV (reference sequence). The CDR3 DNA follows: TGTGCCAGCAGTCCTAGGAGCTCCTATAATTCACCCCTCCACTTT. It translates to CASSPRSSYNSPLHF.

J is TRBJ2-3 and V is TRBV24-1; 8 bases map to TRBD2. The CDR3 runs to 14 residues. Germline V CDR1 and CDR2: KGHDR, SFDVKD. V was pared by 9 bases and J by 1 base, with 5 bases of the junction left unmatched. Here the CDR3 reads CATSMRGGTDTQYF. As DNA, the CDR3 is TGTGCCACCTCAATGCGGGGGGGCACAGATACGCAGTATTTT.

This rearrangement joins TRBV2 to TRBJ1-2; possible D gene TRBD1, 5 bases. CDR1 and CDR2 from the germline V gene are SNHLY and FYNNEI. V lost 6 bases to trimming and J lost 2 bases, with 13 bases between them. The CDR3 has 14 residues. The chain's CDR3 is CASSTQGLNYGYTF. The CDR3 DNA is TGTGCCAGCAGCACTCAGGGACTGAACTATGGCTACACCTTC.

This clone showed up just a few times. The rearrangement uses TRBV4-1 and TRBJ1-5; TRBD1 might be the D (5 bases). The germline gives CDR1 MGHRA, CDR2 YSYEKL. The CDR3 extends over 16 amino acids. The germline V and J ends were trimmed by 0 bases and 3 bases, with 12 bases remaining between them. The chain's CDR3 is CASSQDPGQPNQPQHF. The CDR3 bases are TGCGCCAGCAGCCAAGATCCAGGACAACCCAATCAGCCCCAGCATTTT.